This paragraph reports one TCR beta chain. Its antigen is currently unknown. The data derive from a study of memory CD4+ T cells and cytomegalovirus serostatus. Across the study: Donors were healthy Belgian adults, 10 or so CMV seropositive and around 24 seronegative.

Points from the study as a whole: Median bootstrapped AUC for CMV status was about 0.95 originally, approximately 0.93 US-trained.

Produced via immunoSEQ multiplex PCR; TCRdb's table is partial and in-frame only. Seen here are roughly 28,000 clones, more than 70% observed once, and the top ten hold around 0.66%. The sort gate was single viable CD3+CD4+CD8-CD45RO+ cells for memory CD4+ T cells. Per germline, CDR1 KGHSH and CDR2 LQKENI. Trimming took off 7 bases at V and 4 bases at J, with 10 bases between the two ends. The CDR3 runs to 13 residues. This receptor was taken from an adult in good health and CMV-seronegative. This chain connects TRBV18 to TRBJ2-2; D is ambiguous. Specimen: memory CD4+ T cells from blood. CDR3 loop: CASCEVFTGELFF. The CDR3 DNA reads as TGTGCCAGCTGTGAGGTCTTCACCGGGGAGCTGTTTTTT.